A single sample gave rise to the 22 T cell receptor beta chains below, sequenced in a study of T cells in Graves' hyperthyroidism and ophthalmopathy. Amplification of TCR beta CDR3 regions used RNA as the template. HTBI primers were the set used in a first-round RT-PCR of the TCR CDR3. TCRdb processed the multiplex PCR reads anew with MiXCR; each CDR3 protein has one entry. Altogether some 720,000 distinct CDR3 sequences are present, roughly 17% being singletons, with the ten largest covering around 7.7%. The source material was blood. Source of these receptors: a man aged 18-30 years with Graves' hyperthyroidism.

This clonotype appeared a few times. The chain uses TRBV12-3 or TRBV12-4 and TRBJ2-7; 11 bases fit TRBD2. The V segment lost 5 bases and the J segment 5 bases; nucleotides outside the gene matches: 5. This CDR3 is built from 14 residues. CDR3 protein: CASSLTSGTHEQYF. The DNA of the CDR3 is TGTGCCAGCAGTCTGACTAGCGGGACTCACGAGCAGTACTTC.

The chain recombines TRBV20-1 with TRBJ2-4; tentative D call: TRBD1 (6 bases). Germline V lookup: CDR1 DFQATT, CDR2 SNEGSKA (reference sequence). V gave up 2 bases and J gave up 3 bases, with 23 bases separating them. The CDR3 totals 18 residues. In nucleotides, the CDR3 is TGCAGTGCTAGACTGGGGGCCGGCGCCGAGGGGGTCAAAAACATTCAGTACTTC. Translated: CSARLGAGAEGVKNIQYF.

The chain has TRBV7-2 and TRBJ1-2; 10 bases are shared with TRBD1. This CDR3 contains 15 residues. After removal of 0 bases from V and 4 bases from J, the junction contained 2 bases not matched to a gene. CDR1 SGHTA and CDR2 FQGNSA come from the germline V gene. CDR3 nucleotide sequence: TGTGCCAGCAGCTTAGCGGGACAGGGGAGCTATGGCTACACCTTC. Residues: CASSLAGQGSYGYTF. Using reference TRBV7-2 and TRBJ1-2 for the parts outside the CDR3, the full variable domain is GAGVSQSPSNKVTEKGKDVELRCDPISGHTALYWYRQSLGQGLEFLIYFQGNSAPDKSGLPSDRFSAERTGGSVSTLTIQRTQQEDSAVYLCASSLAGQGSYGYTFGSGTRLTVV.

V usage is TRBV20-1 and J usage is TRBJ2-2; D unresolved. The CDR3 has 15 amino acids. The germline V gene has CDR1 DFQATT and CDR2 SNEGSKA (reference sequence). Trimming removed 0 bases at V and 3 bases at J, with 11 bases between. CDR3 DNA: TGCAGTGCTAGAGATCCCGCGGATTACACCGGGGAGCTGTTTTTT. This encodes CSARDPADYTGELFF.

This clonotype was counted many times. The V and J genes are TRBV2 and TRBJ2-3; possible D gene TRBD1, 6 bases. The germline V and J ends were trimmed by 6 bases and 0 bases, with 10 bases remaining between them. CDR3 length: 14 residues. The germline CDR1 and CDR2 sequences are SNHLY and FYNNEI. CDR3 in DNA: TGTGCCAGCAGACAGGGAAAAAGCACAGATACGCAGTATTTT. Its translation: CASRQGKSTDTQYF.

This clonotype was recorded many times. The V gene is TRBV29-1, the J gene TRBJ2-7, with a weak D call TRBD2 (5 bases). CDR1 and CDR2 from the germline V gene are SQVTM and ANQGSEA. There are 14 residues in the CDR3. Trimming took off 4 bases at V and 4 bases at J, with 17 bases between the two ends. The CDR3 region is CSVAGEGASYEQYF. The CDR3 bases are TGCAGCGTTGCCGGAGAGGGAGCCTCGTACGAGCAGTACTTC.

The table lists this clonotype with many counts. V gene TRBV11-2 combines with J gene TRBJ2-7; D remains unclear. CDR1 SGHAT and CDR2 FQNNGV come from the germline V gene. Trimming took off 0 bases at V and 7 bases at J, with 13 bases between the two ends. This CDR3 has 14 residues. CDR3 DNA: TGTGCCAGCAGCTTAGACCGTCAACAGTGGGAGCAGTACTTC. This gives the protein CASSLDRQQWEQYF.

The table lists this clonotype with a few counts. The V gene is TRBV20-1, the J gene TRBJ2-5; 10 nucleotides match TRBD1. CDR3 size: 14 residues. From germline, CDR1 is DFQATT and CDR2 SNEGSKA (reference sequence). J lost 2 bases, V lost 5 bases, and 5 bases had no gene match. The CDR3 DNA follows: TGCAGTGCTCCCCGGGACAGGGGACAAGAGACCCAGTACTTC. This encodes CSAPRDRGQETQYF.

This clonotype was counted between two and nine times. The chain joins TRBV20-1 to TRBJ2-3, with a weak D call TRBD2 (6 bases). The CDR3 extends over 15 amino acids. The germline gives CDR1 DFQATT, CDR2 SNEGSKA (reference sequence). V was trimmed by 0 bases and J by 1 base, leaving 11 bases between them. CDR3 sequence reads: CSAREGGAGTDTQYF. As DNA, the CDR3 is TGCAGTGCTAGAGAGGGGGGTGCGGGCACAGATACGCAGTATTTT.

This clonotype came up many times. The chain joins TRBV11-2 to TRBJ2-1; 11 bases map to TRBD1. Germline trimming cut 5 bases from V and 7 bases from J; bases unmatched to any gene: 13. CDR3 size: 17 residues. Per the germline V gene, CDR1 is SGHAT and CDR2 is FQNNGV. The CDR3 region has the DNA TGTGCCAGCAGCCCCCCGCTAGGGACAGGGGGGAGGAATGAGCAGTTCTTC. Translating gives CASSPPLGTGGRNEQFF.

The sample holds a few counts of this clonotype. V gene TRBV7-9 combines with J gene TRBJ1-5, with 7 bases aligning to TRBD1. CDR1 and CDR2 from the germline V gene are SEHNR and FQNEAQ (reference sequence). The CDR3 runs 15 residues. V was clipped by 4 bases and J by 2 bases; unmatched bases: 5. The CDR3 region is CASSSDRDGNQPQHF. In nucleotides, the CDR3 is TGTGCCAGCAGCTCCGACAGGGATGGCAATCAGCCCCAGCATTTT.

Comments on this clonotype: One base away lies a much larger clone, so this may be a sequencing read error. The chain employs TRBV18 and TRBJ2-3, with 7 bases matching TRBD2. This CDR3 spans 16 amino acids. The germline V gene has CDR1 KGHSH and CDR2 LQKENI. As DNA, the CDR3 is TGTGTCAGCTCACCGGACGTCGACGCGGGGGCAGATACGCAGTATTTT. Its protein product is CVSSPDVDAGADTQYF. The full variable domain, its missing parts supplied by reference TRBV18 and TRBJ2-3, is NAGVMQNPRHLVRRRGQEARLRCSPMKGHSHVYWYRQLPEEGLKFMVYLQKENIIDESGMPKERFSAEFPKEGPSILRIQQVVRGDSAAYFCVSSPDVDAGADTQYFGPGTRLTVL.

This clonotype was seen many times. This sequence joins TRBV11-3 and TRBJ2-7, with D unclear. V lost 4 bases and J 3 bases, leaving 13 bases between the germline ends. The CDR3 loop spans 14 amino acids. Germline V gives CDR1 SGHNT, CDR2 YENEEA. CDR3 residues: CASSSTGRNYEQYF. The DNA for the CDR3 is TGTGCCAGCAGCTCGACTGGCAGGAACTACGAGCAGTACTTC.

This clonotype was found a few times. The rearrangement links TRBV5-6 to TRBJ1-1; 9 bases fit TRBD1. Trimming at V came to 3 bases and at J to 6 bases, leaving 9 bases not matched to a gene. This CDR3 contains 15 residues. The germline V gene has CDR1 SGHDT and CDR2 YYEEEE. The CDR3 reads CASSSGTGPLAEAFF. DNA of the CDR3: TGTGCCAGCAGCTCAGGGACAGGGCCTTTGGCTGAAGCTTTCTTT.

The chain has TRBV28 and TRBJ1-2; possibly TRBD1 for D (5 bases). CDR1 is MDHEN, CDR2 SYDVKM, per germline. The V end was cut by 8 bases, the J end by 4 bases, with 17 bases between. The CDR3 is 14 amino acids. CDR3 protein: CASQTGVVAYGYTF. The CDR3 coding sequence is TGTGCCAGCCAGACGGGGGTCGTGGCCTATGGCTACACCTTC.

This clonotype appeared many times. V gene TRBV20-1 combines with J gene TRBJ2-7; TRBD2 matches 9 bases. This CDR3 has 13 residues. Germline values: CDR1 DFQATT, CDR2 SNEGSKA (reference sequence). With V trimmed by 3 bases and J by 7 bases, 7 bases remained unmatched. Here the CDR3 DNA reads TGCAGTGCTAGGGGGGAGCTAGCGGGAGAGCAGTACTTC. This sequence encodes CSARGELAGEQYF.

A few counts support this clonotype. The CDR3 nucleotides read TGTGCCAGCAGTGAAGAAGCGGGGGGCTACGAGCAGTACTTC. Its translation: CASSEEAGGYEQYF. The genes are TRBV6-1 and TRBJ2-7; 9 bases are a match to TRBD2. Germline V gene lookup returns CDR1 MNHNS and CDR2 SASEGT. J lost 3 bases, V lost 1 base, and 1 base had no gene match. The CDR3 is 14 residues long.

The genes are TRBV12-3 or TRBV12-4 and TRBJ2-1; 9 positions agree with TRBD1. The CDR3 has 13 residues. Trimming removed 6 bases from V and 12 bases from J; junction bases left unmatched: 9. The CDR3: CASRGQGPPMQFF. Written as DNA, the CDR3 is TGTGCCAGCAGAGGACAGGGGCCCCCTATGCAGTTCTTC.

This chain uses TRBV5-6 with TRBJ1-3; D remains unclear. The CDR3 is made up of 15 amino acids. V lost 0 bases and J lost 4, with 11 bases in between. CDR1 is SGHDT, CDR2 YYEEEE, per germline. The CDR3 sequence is CASSLADGAGNTIYF. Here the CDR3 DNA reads TGTGCCAGCAGCTTGGCCGATGGTGCCGGAAACACCATATATTTT.

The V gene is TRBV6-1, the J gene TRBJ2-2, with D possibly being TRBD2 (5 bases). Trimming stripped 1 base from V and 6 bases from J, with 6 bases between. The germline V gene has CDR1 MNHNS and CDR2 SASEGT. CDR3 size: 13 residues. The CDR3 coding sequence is TGTGCCAGCAGTGAAGGGAGGCCCGGGGAGCTGTTTTTT. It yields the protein CASSEGRPGELFF.

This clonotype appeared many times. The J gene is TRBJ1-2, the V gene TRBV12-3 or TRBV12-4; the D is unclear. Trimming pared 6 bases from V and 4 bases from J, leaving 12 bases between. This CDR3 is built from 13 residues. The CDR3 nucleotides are TGTGCCAGCAGGAGGAGGCGCAGCTATGGCTACACCTTC. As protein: CASRRRRSYGYTF.

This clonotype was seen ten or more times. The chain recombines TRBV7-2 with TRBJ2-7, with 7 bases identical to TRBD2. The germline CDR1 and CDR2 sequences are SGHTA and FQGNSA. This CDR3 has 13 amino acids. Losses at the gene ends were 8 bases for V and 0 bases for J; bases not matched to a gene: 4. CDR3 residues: CASASGSSYEQYF. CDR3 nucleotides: TGTGCCAGCGCTAGCGGTAGCTCCTACGAGCAGTACTTC.